The 28 T cell receptor beta chains reported below all come from one sample, sequenced in a study of control samples from healthy donors and cancer patients (dated by TCRdb to 2020 to 2021). Library generation was performed with the immunoSEQ multiplex PCR assay. TCRdb provides this immuneACCESS table in a form limited to in-frame rearrangements. Some clones are lacking; in checked studies, under half of them reflect an unresolved V gene, and why the rest are absent is not known. This sample gives about 130,000 clones in total; over 85% of them show up just once. Approximately 4% of the sample lies in the top ten. Material for sequencing was blood. Every receptor here comes from a man aged 25 to 45 in good health.

This chain links TRBV7-9 with TRBJ2-7, with D unclear. V was trimmed by 1 base and J by 0 bases, leaving 7 bases between them. The CDR3 contains 14 residues. Per germline, CDR1 SEHNR and CDR2 FQNEAQ (reference sequence). The CDR3 region is CASSLGRSSYEQYF. CDR3 nucleotide sequence: TGTGCCAGCAGCTTAGGTAGGAGCTCCTACGAGCAGTACTTC.

The chain uses TRBV4-3 and TRBJ2-1; D is perhaps TRBD2 (5 bases). V shed 0 bases and J shed 10 bases, with 7 bases lying between them. CDR1 and CDR2 from the germline V gene are LGHNA and YSLEER. The CDR3 consists of 12 residues. The CDR3 is CASSQDTGEQFF. CDR3 bases: TGCGCCAGCAGCCAAGATACGGGGGAGCAGTTCTTC.

The chain recombines TRBV18 with TRBJ1-6; no clear D. Per germline, CDR1 KGHSH and CDR2 LQKENI. The V gene lost 0 bases and the J gene lost 13 bases, with 10 bases spanning the gap. CDR3 length equals 13 residues. The CDR3 bases are TGTGCCAGCTCACCACCCGGGGTCTACCCCCTCCACTTT. Translation gives CASSPPGVYPLHF.

The rearrangement links TRBV10-3 to TRBJ1-4, with TRBD1 matching 7 bases. The CDR3 consists of 13 residues. V lost 6 bases to trimming and J lost 3 bases; unmatched junction nucleotides: 1. Germline values: CDR1 ENHRY, CDR2 SYGVKD. For the CDR3, the DNA is TGTGCCATCAGCGGACAGGCTAATGAAAAACTGTTTTTT. Encoded protein: CAISGQANEKLFF.

This rearrangement joins TRBV29-1 to TRBJ1-2; D is ambiguous. This CDR3 region has 12 residues. In germline, CDR1 is SQVTM, CDR2 ANQGSEA. V was clipped by 4 bases and J by 7 bases, with 13 bases between them. CDR3 residues: CSVVPGGVGYTF. CDR3 DNA sequence: TGCAGCGTTGTTCCAGGTGGGGTTGGCTACACCTTC. Using reference TRBV29-1 and TRBJ1-2 for the parts outside the CDR3, the full variable domain is SAVISQKPSRDICQRGTSLTIQCQVDSQVTMMFWYRQQPGQSLTLIATANQGSEATYESGFVIDKFPISRPNLTFSTLTVSNMSPEDSSIYLCSVVPGGVGYTFGSGTRLTVV.

This clone came up a few times. CDR3 sequence (DNA): TGCAGCGTCGCCGGGCTGCAAGAGACCCAGTACTTC. This sequence encodes CSVAGLQETQYF. The V gene is TRBV29-1, the J gene TRBJ2-5; the D is unclear. Trimming took 6 bases from V and 2 from J, leaving 10 bases between them. CDR1 and CDR2 (germline): SQVTM, ANQGSEA. The CDR3 loop spans 12 amino acids.

The CDR3 nucleotides read TGTGCCAGCAGCTATACCCGGGACATAAACACCGGGGAGCTGTTTTTT. Translation gives CASSYTRDINTGELFF. The chain joins TRBV7-9 to TRBJ2-2; TRBD1 is a possible D gene (6 bases). The CDR3 runs 16 residues. Trimming stripped 4 bases from V and 2 bases from J, with 14 bases between. Germline assignment: CDR1 SEHNR and CDR2 FQNEAQ (reference sequence).

The V call is TRBV7-2, the J call TRBJ2-1; tentative D call: TRBD2 (7 bases). The CDR3 has 13 residues. The ends were cut back, 8 bases at V and 9 bases at J, with 17 bases in the middle. Looked up from germline, CDR1 is SGHTA and CDR2 is FQGNSA. CDR3 sequence: CASVRGGVAEQFF. In nucleotides, the CDR3 is TGTGCCAGCGTGAGGGGGGGGGTTGCTGAGCAGTTCTTC.

For this clone: The same CDR3 is also encoded by other DNA sequences in this sample. Written as DNA, the CDR3 is TGTGCCAGCAGCTTTAGCGGGGGGGCGGGAGATACGCAGTATTTT. This translates into CASSFSGGAGDTQYF. This rearrangement joins TRBV11-2 to TRBJ2-3; 11 bases agree with TRBD2. This CDR3 has 15 residues. Germline CDR1 SGHAT, CDR2 FQNNGV. V was clipped by 3 bases and J by 5 bases; unmatched bases: 4.

This sequence joins TRBV6-6 and TRBJ2-7; TRBD1 agrees at 10 bases. The CDR3 is made up of 14 amino acids. The germline CDR1 and CDR2 sequences are MNHNY and SVGAGI (reference sequence). V gave up 6 bases and J gave up 6 bases; unmatched junction bases: 8. CDR3 residues: CASRLGQGLGEQYF. CDR3 DNA: TGTGCCAGCAGGCTGGGACAGGGGCTTGGCGAGCAGTACTTC.

The chain has TRBV7-9 and TRBJ2-3; D remains ambiguous. V shed 1 base and J shed 6 bases, with 5 bases lying between them. Germline lookup yields CDR1 SEHNR and CDR2 FQNEAQ (reference sequence). There are 12 residues in the CDR3. The CDR3 bases are TGTGCCAGCAGCTTAGACCGGGATACGCAGTATTTT. It is translated as CASSLDRDTQYF. Variable domain in full (rest from reference TRBV7-9 and TRBJ2-3): DTGVSQNPRHKITKRGQNVTFRCDPISEHNRLYWYRQTLGQGPEFLTYFQNEAQLEKSRLLSDRFSAERPKGSFSTLEIQRTEQGDSAMYLCASSLDRDTQYFGPGTRLTVL.

The rearrangement joins TRBV3-1 (or the pseudogene TRBV3-2) to TRBJ2-1; TRBD1 is a possible D gene (5 bases). The CDR3 is 14 residues long. CDR1 and CDR2 (germline): LGHDT, YNNKEL (reference sequence). Trimming took 1 base from V and 5 from J, leaving 9 bases between them. CDR3: CASSQVRGNNEQFF. DNA for the CDR3: TGTGCCAGCAGCCAAGTAAGGGGCAACAATGAGCAGTTCTTC.

This chain uses TRBV19 with TRBJ1-1, with TRBD1 matching 7 bases. J lost 0 bases, V lost 7 bases, and 5 bases had no gene match. The germline V gene has CDR1 LNHDA and CDR2 SQIVND (reference sequence). This CDR3 region has 14 residues. CDR3 bases: TGTGCCAGTACAGGGGGACCTGTGAACACTGAAGCTTTCTTT. Translating gives CASTGGPVNTEAFF.

The J gene is TRBJ1-4, the V gene TRBV6-5; D uncertain. Germline assignment: CDR1 MNHEY and CDR2 SVGAGI. V lost 7 bases, J lost 0 bases, and 9 bases lay in between. This CDR3 comprises 14 residues. The chain's CDR3 is CASKEHSTNEKLFF. The CDR3 region has the DNA TGTGCCAGCAAGGAACATTCAACTAATGAAAAACTGTTTTTT.

The rearrangement joins TRBV6-5 to TRBJ1-6; perhaps TRBD1 as D (6 bases). Trimming shortened V by 3 bases and J by 7 bases, and 13 bases separated the two germline ends. CDR3 length: 15 amino acids. Germline CDR1 is MNHEY and CDR2 is SVGAGI. The CDR3 DNA reads as TGTGCCAGCAGTTATTCTCGACAGGAGAATTCACCCCTCCACTTT. Its protein product is CASSYSRQENSPLHF.

V usage is TRBV1 and J usage is TRBJ2-1; TRBD1, the table's D call, was not compared with the DNA. TRBV1 is tagged as a pseudogene. The CDR3 length is 14 residues. The CDR3 region has the DNA TGCACCAGCAGCTGGGTGGGGCAGGGCGGTGAGCAGTTCTTC. It translates to CTSSWVGQGGEQFF.

This chain connects TRBV12-3 or TRBV12-4 to TRBJ1-2; the D gene is possibly TRBD1 (5 bases). The V gene lost 1 base and the J gene lost 3 bases, with 6 bases spanning the gap. The CDR3 is 13 residues long. The CDR3 is CASSLGGDYGYTF. The CDR3 DNA follows: TGTGCCAGCAGTTTAGGAGGGGACTATGGCTACACCTTC.

The chain links TRBV30 to TRBJ1-6, with TRBD1 matching over 8 bases. The length of the CDR3 is 16 residues. CDR1 is GTSNPN, CDR2 SVGIG, per germline (reference sequence). V was pared by 1 base and J by 7 bases, with 9 bases of the junction left unmatched. The CDR3 sequence: CAWSEVKWTGNSPLHF. The CDR3 DNA follows: TGTGCCTGGAGTGAGGTTAAGTGGACAGGGAATTCACCCCTCCACTTT.

This chain joins TRBV24-1 and TRBJ2-7, with D perhaps matching TRBD2 (5 bases). The CDR3 totals 13 residues. V lost 4 bases, J lost 7 bases, and 13 bases lay in between. Germline assignment: CDR1 KGHDR and CDR2 SFDVKD. The CDR3 sequence: CATSDRSTGEQYF. CDR3 sequence (DNA): TGTGCCACCAGTGACAGATCGACGGGGGAGCAGTACTTC.

V gene TRBV19 combines with J gene TRBJ2-7, with D unresolved. CDR1 and CDR2 from the germline V gene are LNHDA and SQIVND (reference sequence). Trimming stripped 3 bases from V and 4 bases from J, with 10 bases between. The CDR3 runs 13 residues. The CDR3 reads CASSIRPEYEQYF. The CDR3 nucleotides read TGTGCCAGTAGTATTAGACCGGAGTACGAGCAGTACTTC.

V gene TRBV10-1 combines with J gene TRBJ2-2; TRBD2 matches at 12 bases. V was clipped by 2 bases and J by 5 bases; unmatched bases: 3. The length of the CDR3 is 16 residues. Germline lookup yields CDR1 WNHNN and CDR2 SYGVQD (reference sequence). The CDR3 sequence: CASSEITSGGTGELFF. Written as DNA, the CDR3 is TGCGCCAGCAGTGAGATTACTAGCGGGGGGACCGGGGAGCTGTTTTTT.

This clone was found once. The V gene is TRBV4-3, the J gene TRBJ1-2, with 8 positions matching TRBD1. The CDR3 is made up of 14 amino acids. The trim removed 4 bases at V and 3 bases at J, leaving 4 bases unmatched. CDR1 and CDR2 (germline): LGHNA, YSLEER. The chain's CDR3 is CASSLGQGDYGYTF. DNA for the CDR3: TGCGCCAGCAGCCTCGGACAGGGCGACTATGGCTACACCTTC.

The chain uses TRBV5-1 and TRBJ1-5, with D perhaps matching TRBD1 (6 bases). There are 15 residues in the CDR3. Germline-derived CDR1 and CDR2 are SGHRS and YFSETQ. Trimming stripped 4 bases from V and 0 bases from J, with 11 bases between. The CDR3 sequence is CASSPGQNSNQPQHF. CDR3 DNA: TGCGCCAGCAGCCCCGGACAGAATAGCAATCAGCCCCAGCATTTT.

J is TRBJ2-1 and V is TRBV28; the D gene is possibly TRBD1 (5 bases). Trimming removed 3 bases from V and 6 bases from J, with 24 bases in between. Looked up from germline, CDR1 is MDHEN and CDR2 is SYDVKM. CDR3 length: 18 amino acids. CDR3 DNA sequence: TGTGCCAGCAGTTTTCTCCTCTTAACAGGACACCTTTTCAATGAGCAGTTCTTC. Translating it yields CASSFLLLTGHLFNEQFF.

This clone occurred once. The chain carries TRBV2 and TRBJ2-2; 8 nucleotides match TRBD1. After removal of 6 bases from V and 5 bases from J, the junction contained 11 bases not matched to a gene. Per germline, CDR1 SNHLY and CDR2 FYNNEI. The CDR3 consists of 16 residues. CDR3 protein: CASSGQGNYVTGELFF. CDR3 sequence (DNA): TGTGCCAGCAGCGGACAGGGTAACTATGTGACCGGGGAGCTGTTTTTT.

The chain links TRBV28 to TRBJ1-1, with TRBD1 matching 7 bases. This CDR3 comprises 15 residues. V shed 7 bases and J 3 bases; nucleotides not matched to a gene: 11. Germline CDR1 is MDHEN and CDR2 is SYDVKM. The CDR3 nucleotides read TGTGCCAGCATACAGGGGACCTGGGGGGACACTGAAGCTTTCTTT. Translating it yields CASIQGTWGDTEAFF.

The rearrangement joins TRBV6-5 to TRBJ1-6; possible D gene TRBD1, 6 bases. The CDR3 totals 15 residues. Trimming shortened V by 4 bases and J by 8 bases, and 15 bases separated the two germline ends. CDR1 is MNHEY and CDR2 is SVGAGI in the germline V gene. This CDR3 is CASSLGHSKDSPLHF. In DNA, the CDR3 is TGTGCCAGCAGTTTGGGACATTCCAAGGATTCACCCCTCCACTTT.

The chain is built from TRBV2 and TRBJ2-7; possibly TRBD1 for D (6 bases). The CDR3 spans 12 residues. Germline V gene data show CDR1 as SNHLY and CDR2 as FYNNEI. Trimming took off 6 bases at V and 11 bases at J, with 17 bases between the two ends. The CDR3 DNA reads as TGTGCCAGCAGATATCAGGGGATCTTGGAGTACTTC. This translates into CASRYQGILEYF.